Below are 4 T cell receptor beta chains sequenced from a single sample in a study of cytomegalovirus exposure and HLA in healthy donors. 13 Jbeta primers and 60 Vbeta primers were used for the PCR. Method: immunoSEQ multiplex PCR; TCRdb's copy keeps in-frame clones and lacks some. Here the sample spans fewer than 130,000 clones, approximately 70% being singletons. Material for sequencing was PBMCs. The source of these receptors is a man aged 25-45 years in good health and CMV-seropositive.

The genes are TRBV5-1 and TRBJ1-2; D is unclear. The CDR3 length is 15 residues. Germline values: CDR1 SGHRS, CDR2 YFSETQ. Trimming cost V 4 bases and J 0 bases, with 13 bases left between them. The CDR3 sequence: CASSPGSHSNYGYTF. The CDR3 DNA reads as TGCGCCAGCAGCCCGGGAAGCCATTCTAACTATGGCTACACCTTC.

This clone turned up a few times. The chain combines TRBV6-6 with TRBJ2-5; the match to TRBD2 covers 8 bases. The CDR3 runs to 15 residues. CDR1 is MNHNY, CDR2 SVGAGI, per germline (reference sequence). With 0 bases clipped from V and 5 bases from J, the junction kept 5 bases outside the gene matches. CDR3 DNA: TGTGCCAGCAGTTACTCAGGGACTAGTCGGGAGACCCAGTACTTC. Translating it yields CASSYSGTSRETQYF.

This sequence joins TRBV5-1 and TRBJ2-7; tentatively, D is TRBD1 (6 bases). Germline CDR1 SGHRS, CDR2 YFSETQ. The CDR3 runs to 15 residues. Trimming pared 4 bases from V and 4 bases from J, leaving 18 bases between. CDR3 DNA: TGCGCCAGCAGCGAAACCACAGGGCTCATTTACGAGCAGTACTTC. This sequence encodes CASSETTGLIYEQYF.

This chain joins TRBV7-9 and TRBJ1-4; D perhaps matches TRBD1 (5 bases). Looked up from germline, CDR1 is SEHNR and CDR2 is FQNEAQ (reference sequence). The CDR3 contains 15 residues. V shed 7 bases and J shed 4 bases, with 16 bases lying between them. The CDR3 DNA sequence: TGTGCCAGCAAGACCCAGGGAACTAATAATGAAAAACTGTTTTTT. Encoded protein: CASKTQGTNNEKLFF.